Sequencing of this T cell receptor beta chain was carried out in a study of blood T cells in healthy people across ages. CDR1 SGHDT and CDR2 YYEEEE come from the germline V gene. Trimming left V 0 bases short and J 2 bases short, with 9 bases between. The CDR3 totals 15 residues. PCR was performed a second time for about 7 to 12 cycles using a sample-barcoded 5' primer and a J-beta primer mix. TCRdb re-called the 5' RACE reads through MiXCR, storing one row per CDR3 protein. The repertoire holds approximately 490,000 distinct CDR3 sequences, with around 24% as singletons. This clonotype has a handful of counts. The same data also contributed to another study, on T cells of mothers and their children.

The V and J genes are TRBV5-6 and TRBJ1-5; no reliable D call. The sequence came from a boy aged 5-17 years in good health. Input material: blood. The CDR3 protein is CASSLGRLGNQPQHF. CDR3 coding DNA: TGTGCCAGCAGCTTGGGCAGGTTGGGCAATCAGCCCCAGCATTTT.